The 26 T cell receptor beta chains below all came from one sample that was sequenced in a study of blood T cell repertoires in COVID-19. Sequenced by immunoSEQ multiplex PCR; TCRdb stores in-frame clones only, minus some. The profile shows roughly 180,000 clones, around 85% of them singletons. Sequencing was performed on peripheral blood. These receptors were obtained from a man aged 55 to 70 who had recovered from COVID-19.

The chain recombines TRBV6-5 with TRBJ2-7, with 9 bases identical to TRBD1. The CDR3 is 15 amino acids. Trimming cost V 2 bases and J 2 bases; bases outside gene matches: 4. Germline values: CDR1 MNHEY, CDR2 SVGAGI. The CDR3 DNA follows: TGTGCCAGCAGTTACGGACAGGGGTTACCCTACGAGCAGTACTTC. Protein product: CASSYGQGLPYEQYF.

The chain has TRBV9 and TRBJ2-1; D not resolved. This CDR3 has 15 residues. Trimming took off 0 bases at V and 2 bases at J, with 9 bases between the two ends. Germline CDR1 is SGDLS and CDR2 is YYNGEE. The CDR3 sequence: CASSVDATTYNEQFF. The CDR3 DNA follows: TGTGCCAGCAGCGTAGATGCCACAACCTACAATGAGCAGTTCTTC.

The gene calls are TRBV11-2 and TRBJ1-1; maybe TRBD1 (5 bases). Germline V gene data show CDR1 as SGHAT and CDR2 as FQNNGV. V gave up 2 bases and J gave up 5 bases, with 15 bases separating them. CDR3 length equals 15 residues. The CDR3 loop reads CASSLRGGWGTEAFF. CDR3 nucleotide sequence: TGTGCCAGCAGCTTAAGGGGAGGGTGGGGGACTGAAGCTTTCTTT.

The chain combines TRBV7-9 with TRBJ2-1, with D possibly matching TRBD1 (6 bases). Germline CDR1 and CDR2: SEHNR and FQNEAQ (reference sequence). Trimming removed 5 bases from V and 0 bases from J, with 11 bases in between. This CDR3 has 15 amino acids. The chain's CDR3 is CASSPWDNSYNEQFF. CDR3 sequence (DNA): TGTGCCAGCAGCCCTTGGGACAACTCCTACAATGAGCAGTTCTTC.

This chain connects TRBV6-6 to TRBJ1-1, with 8 bases matching TRBD1. The germline CDR1 and CDR2 sequences are MNHNY and SVGAGI (reference sequence). J lost 1 base, V lost 3 bases, and 7 bases had no gene match. The CDR3 has 16 amino acids. The CDR3 is CASSYGYRGKNTEAFF. As DNA, the CDR3 is TGTGCCAGCAGTTATGGTTACAGGGGGAAGAACACTGAAGCTTTCTTT.

V gene TRBV5-4 combines with J gene TRBJ2-1; 11 bases match TRBD1. CDR1 is SGHNT, CDR2 YYREEE, per germline (reference sequence). With 4 bases clipped from V and 5 bases from J, the junction kept 8 bases outside the gene matches. The CDR3 spans 16 residues. The DNA for the CDR3 is TGTGCCAGCAGCCCGGAAGGACAGGGGGCCCACAATGAGCAGTTCTTC. The encoded protein is CASSPEGQGAHNEQFF.

This chain uses TRBV7-6 with TRBJ1-6, with a tentative D call TRBD1 (6 bases). This CDR3 contains 15 residues. V lost 5 bases to trimming and J lost 0 bases, with 8 bases between them. Germline lookup yields CDR1 SGHVS and CDR2 FNYEAQ. The CDR3 DNA reads TGTGCCAGCAGCCCGGACAGCTCCTATAATTCACCCCTCCACTTT. Encoded protein: CASSPDSSYNSPLHF.

The chain combines TRBV6-5 with TRBJ2-5; 9 bases line up with TRBD2. The CDR3 totals 16 residues. The J segment lost 1 base and the V segment lost 0 bases, leaving 3 bases of the junction unmatched. Germline V gene sequence: CDR1 MNHEY, CDR2 SVGAGI. The CDR3 coding sequence is TGTGCCAGCAGTTACTCGCTAGCGGGGTTCCAAGAGACCCAGTACTTC. Protein sequence: CASSYSLAGFQETQYF.

The chain employs TRBV19 and TRBJ2-5; D gene ambiguous. V lost 3 bases, J lost 4 bases, and 6 bases lay in between. Germline loops: CDR1 LNHDA, CDR2 SQIVND (reference sequence). The CDR3 sequence is 12 residues long. The CDR3 DNA sequence: TGTGCCAGTAGTATTGTGAGAGAGACCCAGTACTTC. Translating gives CASSIVRETQYF.

In its sample, this clone was seen once. An end of the junction differs from the germline gene, which may be a read error. The J gene is TRBJ2-5, the V gene TRBV6-1; 11 bases map to TRBD2. The CDR3 loop spans 18 amino acids. Germline loops: CDR1 MNHNS, CDR2 SASEGT. As DNA, the CDR3 is TGTGCCAGCAGAGAAGGGGTCCTCGGGCTAGCGGGGGGAGAGACCCAGTACTTC. Its protein is CASREGVLGLAGGETQYF.

The V and J genes are TRBV7-9 and TRBJ1-2, with D perhaps TRBD1 (5 bases). V was trimmed by 4 bases and J by 3 bases, leaving 15 bases between them. This CDR3 is 15 amino acids long. In germline, CDR1 is SEHNR, CDR2 FQNEAQ (reference sequence). Written as DNA, the CDR3 is TGTGCCAGCAGCTACGACAGTTCCCGATACTATGGCTACACCTTC. This encodes CASSYDSSRYYGYTF.

The gene calls are TRBV5-8 and TRBJ1-1, with D maybe TRBD1 (6 bases). V lost 5 bases to trimming and J lost 4 bases, with 12 bases between them. Germline CDR1 SGHTS, CDR2 YDEGEE. This CDR3 comprises 13 residues. The CDR3 loop reads CASSLGQFTEAFF. CDR3 coding DNA: TGTGCCAGCAGTTTAGGACAGTTCACTGAAGCTTTCTTT.

The CDR3 loop reads CASSSGQGVGYTF. CDR3 bases: TGTGCCAGCAGCTCTGGACAGGGAGTGGGCTACACCTTC. The chain is built from TRBV12-3 or TRBV12-4 and TRBJ1-2, with 8 bases identical to TRBD1. The trim removed 6 bases at V and 8 bases at J, leaving 8 bases unmatched. CDR3 length equals 13 residues.

Written as DNA, the CDR3 is TGTGCCATCAACGTGGGGACAGGACAAGAGACCCAGTACTTC. Translating gives CAINVGTGQETQYF. The rearrangement links TRBV10-3 to TRBJ2-5; 8 nucleotides match TRBD1. Germline trimming cut 7 bases from V and 2 bases from J; bases unmatched to any gene: 6. Germline-derived CDR1 and CDR2 are ENHRY and SYGVKD. The CDR3 sequence is 14 residues long.

The chain carries TRBV5-1 and TRBJ1-6; 8 bases match TRBD1. V shed 2 bases, J shed 9 bases, and the junction held 10 bases outside the gene matches. Germline assignment: CDR1 SGHRS and CDR2 YFSETQ. CDR3 length equals 16 residues. CDR3 coding DNA: TGCGCCAGCAGCTTTAATTCAGGGGGCGGCACTTCACCCCTCCACTTT. Protein: CASSFNSGGGTSPLHF.

This rearrangement joins TRBV24-1 to TRBJ1-4, with 8 bases aligning to TRBD1. The V and J ends lost 0 bases and 7 bases, in that order; junction bases with no gene match: 15. The germline V gene has CDR1 KGHDR and CDR2 SFDVKD. The CDR3 loop spans 19 amino acids. The DNA for the CDR3 is TGTGCCACCAGTGATTTGCCTCCGACAGGGGCGAGAAGGGGTGAAAAACTGTTTTTT. Its translation: CATSDLPPTGARRGEKLFF.

The J gene is TRBJ1-4, the V gene TRBV6-5; 11 bases line up with TRBD1. V gave up 9 bases and J gave up 8 bases; unmatched junction bases: 8. Germline assignment: CDR1 MNHEY and CDR2 SVGAGI. This CDR3 has 14 amino acids. CDR3 DNA sequence: TGTGCCAGTGGTTCGGACAGGGGGCGGGAAAAACTGTTTTTT. This translates into CASGSDRGREKLFF.

CDR3 sequence reads: CASSGDGAASEQFF. The CDR3 coding sequence is TGTGCCAGCAGCGGGGATGGGGCGGCCAGTGAGCAGTTCTTC. V and J are TRBV7-9 and TRBJ2-1; D is perhaps TRBD1 (5 bases). This CDR3 is 14 amino acids long. Deletions cut 5 bases from V and 9 bases from J, with 17 bases between. CDR1 and CDR2 from the germline V gene are SEHNR and FQNEAQ (reference sequence).

CDR3 sequence reads: CSASPNVASTDTQYF. CDR3 DNA: TGCAGTGCTAGTCCGAATGTGGCTAGCACAGATACGCAGTATTTT. The chain couples TRBV20-1 to TRBJ2-3, with unresolved D. V lost 3 bases to trimming and J lost 0 bases, with 13 bases between them. Looked up from germline, CDR1 is DFQATT and CDR2 is SNEGSKA (reference sequence). This CDR3 has 15 residues.

The V call is TRBV18, the J call TRBJ1-1; D is possibly TRBD1 (6 bases). CDR1 KGHSH and CDR2 LQKENI come from the germline V gene. Trimming left V 3 bases short and J 5 bases short, with 13 bases between. The CDR3 has 14 amino acids. The CDR3 sequence: CASSPSGVRTEAFF. The CDR3 DNA is TGTGCCAGCTCACCTTCAGGGGTTAGAACTGAAGCTTTCTTT.

This chain uses TRBV7-2 with TRBJ1-5; D gene uncertain. Trimming cost V 0 bases and J 15 bases, with 12 bases left between them. Germline CDR1 is SGHTA and CDR2 is FQGNSA. The length of the CDR3 is 12 residues. In DNA, the CDR3 is TGTGCCAGCAGCTTAGCCGGTCAGGTAGGGCATTTT. Residues: CASSLAGQVGHF.

V usage is TRBV6-1 and J usage is TRBJ1-2; 7 nucleotides agree with TRBD1. Germline lookup yields CDR1 MNHNS and CDR2 SASEGT. Germline trimming cut 2 bases from V and 0 bases from J; bases unmatched to any gene: 9. This CDR3 is built from 17 residues. This chain's CDR3 is CASSERGRGMANYGYTF. The CDR3 coding sequence is TGTGCCAGCAGTGAAAGGGGGCGAGGCATGGCTAACTATGGCTACACCTTC.

The rearrangement joins TRBV6-5 to TRBJ1-5, with D possibly being TRBD1 (6 bases). Germline lookup yields CDR1 MNHEY and CDR2 SVGAGI. The V end was cut by 3 bases, the J end by 4 bases, with 13 bases between. The CDR3 sequence is 15 residues long. The CDR3 loop reads CASSYSGTGNQPQHF. For the CDR3, the DNA is TGTGCCAGCAGTTATTCGGGCACAGGGAATCAGCCCCAGCATTTT.

This clone was seen a single time. CDR3 protein: CATSPMSGANVLTF. The DNA for the CDR3 is TGTGCCACCAGCCCCATGTCTGGGGCCAACGTCCTGACTTTC. The chain is built from TRBV15 and TRBJ2-6, with unresolved D. Deletions cut 5 bases from V and 1 base from J, with 6 bases between. Per the germline V gene, CDR1 is LNHNV and CDR2 is YYDKDF (reference sequence). The CDR3 totals 14 residues.

The rearrangement links TRBV19 to TRBJ1-2, with TRBD1 matching over 9 bases. The ends lost 1 base at V and 7 bases at J; junction bases unmatched: 10. The CDR3 contains 16 residues. CDR1 and CDR2 from the germline V gene are LNHDA and SQIVND (reference sequence). The CDR3, as DNA: TGTGCCAGTAGTATAGGTACCGGGACAGGGCTTGTTGGCTACACCTTC. Translated, it gives CASSIGTGTGLVGYTF.

This chain uses TRBV20-1 with TRBJ1-2; unclear D gene. There are 13 residues in the CDR3. Deletions cut 3 bases from V and 2 bases from J, with 10 bases between. Germline CDR1 reads DFQATT; CDR2 reads SNEGSKA (reference sequence). CDR3 in DNA: TGCAGTGCTAGTAATACCGCGAACTATGGCTACACCTTC. Protein product: CSASNTANYGYTF.